Here is one T cell receptor (beta chain) with its context. The antigen is not known. The immunoSEQ assay was version 4, run in survey mode. Data came from immunoSEQ multiplex PCR; TCRdb stores just in-frame clones and leaves some out. The data show just under 20,000 clones, more than 75% seen once. The record originates from a study of persistence of HIV-infected CD4 T cells. Trimming pared 1 base from V and 4 bases from J, leaving 13 bases between. Germline CDR1 reads SGHTA; CDR2 reads FQGNSA. The CDR3 contains 16 residues. Lysates of CMV-infected fibroblasts at 10 ug/mL stimulated these cells. CD4+ T cells upregulating both CD40 ligand and CD69 were sorted as responding cells. For at least 4 years, plasma HIV-1 RNA was undetectable (<50 copies/mL).

This chain uses TRBV7-2 with TRBJ2-2; D perhaps matches TRBD1 (6 bases). Sequencing was performed on CD4+ T cells sorted from PBMCs after 18-hour stimulation, taken from a patient who received antiretroviral therapy. The origin of this receptor is an adult man with HIV who was CMV-seropositive. CDR3 bases: TGTGCCAGCAGCTTAGGACCGACAGGTACCACCGGGGAGCTGTTTTTT. Translated, it gives CASSLGPTGTTGELFF.